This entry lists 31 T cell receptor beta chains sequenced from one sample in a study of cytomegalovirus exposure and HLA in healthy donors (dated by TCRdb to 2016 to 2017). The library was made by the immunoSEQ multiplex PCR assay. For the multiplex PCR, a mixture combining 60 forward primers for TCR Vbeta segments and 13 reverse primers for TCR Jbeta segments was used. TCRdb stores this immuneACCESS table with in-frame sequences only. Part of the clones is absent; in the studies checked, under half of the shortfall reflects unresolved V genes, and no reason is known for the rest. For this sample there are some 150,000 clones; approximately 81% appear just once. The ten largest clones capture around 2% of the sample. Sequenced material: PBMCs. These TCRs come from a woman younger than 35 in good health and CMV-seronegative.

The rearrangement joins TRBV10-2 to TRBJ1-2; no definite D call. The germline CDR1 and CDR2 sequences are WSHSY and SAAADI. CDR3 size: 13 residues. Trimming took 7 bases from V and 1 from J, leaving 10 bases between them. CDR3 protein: CASIPDFNYGYTF. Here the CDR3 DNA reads TGCGCCAGCATCCCGGACTTTAACTATGGCTACACCTTC.

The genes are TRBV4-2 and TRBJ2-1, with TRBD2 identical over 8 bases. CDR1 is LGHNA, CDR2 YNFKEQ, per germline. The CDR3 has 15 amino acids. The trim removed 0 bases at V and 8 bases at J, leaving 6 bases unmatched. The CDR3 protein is CASSQEGAGVDEQFF. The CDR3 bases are TGTGCCAGCAGCCAAGAAGGAGCGGGAGTGGATGAGCAGTTCTTC.

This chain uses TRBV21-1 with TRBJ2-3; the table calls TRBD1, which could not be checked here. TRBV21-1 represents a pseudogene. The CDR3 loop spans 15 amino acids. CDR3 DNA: TGTGCCAGCGGGTGGGACAGGGGATCAAGCGATACGCAGTATTTT. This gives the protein CASGWDRGSSDTQYF.

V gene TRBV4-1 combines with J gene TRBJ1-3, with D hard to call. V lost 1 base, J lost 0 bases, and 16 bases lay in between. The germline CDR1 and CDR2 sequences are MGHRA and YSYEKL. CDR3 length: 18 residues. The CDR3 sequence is CASSQGSSGGYSGNTIYF. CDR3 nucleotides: TGCGCCAGCAGCCAAGGCTCTTCGGGAGGATACTCTGGAAACACCATATATTTT.

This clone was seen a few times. The DNA of the CDR3 is TGTGCCAGCAGCTTAGTCCGACAACCGGGAAACACCATATATTTT. Residues: CASSLVRQPGNTIYF. The J gene is TRBJ1-3, the V gene TRBV7-9; the D is unclear. CDR3 length equals 15 residues. CDR1 SEHNR and CDR2 FQNEAQ come from the germline V gene (reference sequence). V dropped 1 base and J dropped 4 bases, with 11 bases sitting between them.

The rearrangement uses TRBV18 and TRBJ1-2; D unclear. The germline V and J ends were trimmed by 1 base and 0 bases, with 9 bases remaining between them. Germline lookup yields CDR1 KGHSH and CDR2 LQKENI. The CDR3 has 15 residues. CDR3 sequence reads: CASSPHRGSNYGYTF. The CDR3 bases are TGTGCCAGCTCACCACATAGAGGGTCTAACTATGGCTACACCTTC.

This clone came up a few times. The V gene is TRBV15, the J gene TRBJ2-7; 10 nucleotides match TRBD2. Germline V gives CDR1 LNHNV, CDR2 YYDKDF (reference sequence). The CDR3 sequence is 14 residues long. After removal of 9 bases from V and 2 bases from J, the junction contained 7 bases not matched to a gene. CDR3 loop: CATYLAGDPYEQYF. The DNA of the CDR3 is TGTGCCACGTACCTAGCGGGGGACCCCTACGAGCAGTACTTC.

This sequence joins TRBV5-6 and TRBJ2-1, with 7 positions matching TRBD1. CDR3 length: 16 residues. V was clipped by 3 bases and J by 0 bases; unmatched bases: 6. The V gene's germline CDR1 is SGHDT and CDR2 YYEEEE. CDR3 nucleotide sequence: TGTGCCAGCAGCTATTTTGACAGGGACTCCTACAATGAGCAGTTCTTC. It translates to CASSYFDRDSYNEQFF.

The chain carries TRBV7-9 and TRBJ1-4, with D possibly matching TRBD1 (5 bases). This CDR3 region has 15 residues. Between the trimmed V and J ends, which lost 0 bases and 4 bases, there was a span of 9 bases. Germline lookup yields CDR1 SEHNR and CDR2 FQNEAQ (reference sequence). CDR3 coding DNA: TGTGCCAGCAGCTTAGCGGGCAGGGATAATGAAAAACTGTTTTTT. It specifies CASSLAGRDNEKLFF.

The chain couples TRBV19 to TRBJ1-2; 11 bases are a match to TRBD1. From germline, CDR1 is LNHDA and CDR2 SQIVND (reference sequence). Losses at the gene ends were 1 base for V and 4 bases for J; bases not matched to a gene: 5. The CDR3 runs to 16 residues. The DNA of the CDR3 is TGTGCCAGTAGTATAGCCCGGACAGGGGGCGGCTATGGCTACACCTTC. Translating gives CASSIARTGGGYGYTF. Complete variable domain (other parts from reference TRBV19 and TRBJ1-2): DGGITQSPKYLFRKEGQNVTLSCEQNLNHDAMYWYRQDPGQGLRLIYYSQIVNDFQKGDIAEGYSVSREKKESFPLTVTSAQKNPTAFYLCASSIARTGGGYGYTFGSGTRLTVV.

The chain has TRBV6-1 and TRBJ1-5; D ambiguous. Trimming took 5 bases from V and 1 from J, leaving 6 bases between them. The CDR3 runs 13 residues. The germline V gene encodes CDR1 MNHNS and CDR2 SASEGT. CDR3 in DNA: TGTGCCAGCAGTTGGCAGAGCAATCAGCCCCAGCATTTT. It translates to CASSWQSNQPQHF.

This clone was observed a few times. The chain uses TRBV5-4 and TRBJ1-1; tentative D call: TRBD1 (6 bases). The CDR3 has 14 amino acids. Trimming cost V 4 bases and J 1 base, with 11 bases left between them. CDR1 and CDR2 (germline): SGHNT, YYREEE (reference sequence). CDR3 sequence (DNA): TGTGCCAGCAGCCCAGGGGTCCAGAACACTGAAGCTTTCTTT. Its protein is CASSPGVQNTEAFF.

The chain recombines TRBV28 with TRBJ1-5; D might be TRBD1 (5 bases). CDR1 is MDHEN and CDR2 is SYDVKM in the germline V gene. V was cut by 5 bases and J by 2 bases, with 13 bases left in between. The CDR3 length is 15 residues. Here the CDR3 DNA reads TGTGCCAGCAGTACTTCAGGGCGAGGCAATCAGCCCCAGCATTTT. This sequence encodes CASSTSGRGNQPQHF.

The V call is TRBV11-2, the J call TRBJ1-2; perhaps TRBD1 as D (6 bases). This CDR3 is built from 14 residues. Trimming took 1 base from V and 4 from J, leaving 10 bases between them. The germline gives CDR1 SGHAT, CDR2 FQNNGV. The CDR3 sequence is CASSLGARGYGYTF. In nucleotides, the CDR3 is TGTGCCAGCAGCTTAGGGGCCAGGGGCTATGGCTACACCTTC.

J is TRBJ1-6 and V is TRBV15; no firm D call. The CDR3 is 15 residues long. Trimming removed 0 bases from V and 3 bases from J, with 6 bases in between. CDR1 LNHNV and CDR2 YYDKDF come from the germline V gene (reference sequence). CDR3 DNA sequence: TGTGCCACCAGCAGAGAAGAGGGCTATAATTCACCCCTCCACTTT. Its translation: CATSREEGYNSPLHF. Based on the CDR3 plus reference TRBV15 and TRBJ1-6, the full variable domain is DAMVIQNPRYQVTQFGKPVTLSCSQTLNHNVMYWYQQKSSQAPKLLFHYYDKDFNNEADTPDNFQSRRPNTSFCFLDIRSPGLGDTAMYLCATSREEGYNSPLHFGNGTRLTVT.

In nucleotides, the CDR3 is TGTGCCAGCAGCCCCGACAGTAACTATGGCTACACCTTC. Residues: CASSPDSNYGYTF. The rearrangement uses TRBV7-2 and TRBJ1-2, with D possibly matching TRBD1 (5 bases). The CDR3 runs to 13 residues. Germline V gives CDR1 SGHTA, CDR2 FQGNSA. V was shortened by 5 bases and J by 1 base, with 8 bases between the two germline ends.

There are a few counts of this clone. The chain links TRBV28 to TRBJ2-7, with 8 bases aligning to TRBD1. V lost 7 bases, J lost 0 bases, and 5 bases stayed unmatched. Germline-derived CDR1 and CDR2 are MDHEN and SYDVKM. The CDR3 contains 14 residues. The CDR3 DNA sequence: TGTGCCAGCATTAGACAGGGGAGCTCCTACGAGCAGTACTTC. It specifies CASIRQGSSYEQYF. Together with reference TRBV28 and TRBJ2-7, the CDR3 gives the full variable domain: DVKVTQSSRYLVKRTGEKVFLECVQDMDHENMFWYRQDPGLGLRLIYFSYDVKMKEKGDIPEGYSVSREKKERFSLILESASTNQTSMYLCASIRQGSSYEQYFGPGTRLTVT.

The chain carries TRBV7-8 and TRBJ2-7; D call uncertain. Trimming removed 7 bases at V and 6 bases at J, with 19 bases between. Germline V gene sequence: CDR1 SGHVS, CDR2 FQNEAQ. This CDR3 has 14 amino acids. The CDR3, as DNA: TGTGCCAGCACCCTACTGCTGGCGGCGCCCGAGCAGTACTTC. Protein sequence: CASTLLLAAPEQYF.

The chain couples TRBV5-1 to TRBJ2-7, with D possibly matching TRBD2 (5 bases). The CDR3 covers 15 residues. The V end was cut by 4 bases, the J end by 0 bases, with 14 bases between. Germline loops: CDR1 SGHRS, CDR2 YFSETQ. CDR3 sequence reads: CASSQGLTSSYEQYF. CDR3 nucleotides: TGCGCCAGCAGCCAAGGACTGACGAGCTCCTACGAGCAGTACTTC. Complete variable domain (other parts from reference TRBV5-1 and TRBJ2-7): KAGVTQTPRYLIKTRGQQVTLSCSPISGHRSVSWYQQTPGQGLQFLFEYFSETQRNKGNFPGRFSGRQFSNSRSEMNVSTLELGDSALYLCASSQGLTSSYEQYFGPGTRLTVT.

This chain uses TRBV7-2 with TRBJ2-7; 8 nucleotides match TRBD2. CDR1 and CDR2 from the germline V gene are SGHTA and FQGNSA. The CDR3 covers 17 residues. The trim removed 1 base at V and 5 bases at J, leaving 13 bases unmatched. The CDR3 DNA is TGTGCCAGCAGCTTAGTGGGGGGAGTAGCGGGGCCAAACGAGCAGTACTTC. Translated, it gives CASSLVGGVAGPNEQYF.

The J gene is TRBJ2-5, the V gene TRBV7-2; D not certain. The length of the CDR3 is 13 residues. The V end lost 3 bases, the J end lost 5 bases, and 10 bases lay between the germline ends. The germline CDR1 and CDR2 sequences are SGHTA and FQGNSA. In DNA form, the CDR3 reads TGTGCCAGCAGCTTCGGCCGCGGCGAGACCCAGTACTTC. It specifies CASSFGRGETQYF. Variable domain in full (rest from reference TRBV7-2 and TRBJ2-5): GAGVSQSPSNKVTEKGKDVELRCDPISGHTALYWYRQSLGQGLEFLIYFQGNSAPDKSGLPSDRFSAERTGGSVSTLTIQRTQQEDSAVYLCASSFGRGETQYFGPGTRLLVL.

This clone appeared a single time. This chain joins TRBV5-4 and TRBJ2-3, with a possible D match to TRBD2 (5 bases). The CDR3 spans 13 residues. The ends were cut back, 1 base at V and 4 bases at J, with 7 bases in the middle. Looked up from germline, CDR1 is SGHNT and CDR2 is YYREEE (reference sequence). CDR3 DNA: TGTGCCAGCAGCTTGAACGGGGCAGATACGCAGTATTTT. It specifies CASSLNGADTQYF.

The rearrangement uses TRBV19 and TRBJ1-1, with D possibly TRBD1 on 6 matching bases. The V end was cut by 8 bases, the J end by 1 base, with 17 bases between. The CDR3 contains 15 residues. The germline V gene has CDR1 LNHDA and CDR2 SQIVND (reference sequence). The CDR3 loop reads CASCPYHRANTEAFF. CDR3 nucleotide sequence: TGTGCCAGTTGTCCTTACCACAGGGCGAACACTGAAGCTTTCTTT.

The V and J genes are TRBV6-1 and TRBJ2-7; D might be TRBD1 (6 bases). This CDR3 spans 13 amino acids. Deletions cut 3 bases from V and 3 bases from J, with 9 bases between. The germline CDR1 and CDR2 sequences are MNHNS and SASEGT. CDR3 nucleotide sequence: TGTGCCAGCAGTGAGGGACAATACTACGAGCAGTACTTC. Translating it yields CASSEGQYYEQYF.

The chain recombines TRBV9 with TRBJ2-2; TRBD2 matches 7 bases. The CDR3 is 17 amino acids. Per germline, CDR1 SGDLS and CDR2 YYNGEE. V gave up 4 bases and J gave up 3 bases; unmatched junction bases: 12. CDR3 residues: CASSPLWRERDTGELFF. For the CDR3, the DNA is TGTGCCAGCAGCCCCCTCTGGCGGGAGAGGGACACCGGGGAGCTGTTTTTT. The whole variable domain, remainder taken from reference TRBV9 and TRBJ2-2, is DSGVTQTPKHLITATGQRVTLRCSPRSGDLSVYWYQQSLDQGLQFLIQYYNGEERAKGNILERFSAQQFPDLHSELNLSSLELGDSALYFCASSPLWRERDTGELFFGEGSRLTVL.

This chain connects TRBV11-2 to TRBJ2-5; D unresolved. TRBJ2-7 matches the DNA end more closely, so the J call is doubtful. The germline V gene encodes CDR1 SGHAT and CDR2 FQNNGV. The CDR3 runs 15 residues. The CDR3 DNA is TGTGCCAGCAGCTTAAAACTCGTGGCAACTACCGAGCAGTACTTC. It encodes CASSLKLVATTEQYF.

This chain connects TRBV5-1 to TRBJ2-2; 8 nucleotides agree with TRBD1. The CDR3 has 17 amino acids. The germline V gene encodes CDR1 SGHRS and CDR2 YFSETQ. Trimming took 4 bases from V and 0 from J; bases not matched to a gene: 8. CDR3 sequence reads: CASSKRTGPTNTGELFF. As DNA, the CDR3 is TGCGCCAGCAGCAAGAGGACAGGGCCCACGAACACCGGGGAGCTGTTTTTT. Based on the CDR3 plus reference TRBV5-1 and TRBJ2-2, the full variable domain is KAGVTQTPRYLIKTRGQQVTLSCSPISGHRSVSWYQQTPGQGLQFLFEYFSETQRNKGNFPGRFSGRQFSNSRSEMNVSTLELGDSALYLCASSKRTGPTNTGELFFGEGSRLTVL.

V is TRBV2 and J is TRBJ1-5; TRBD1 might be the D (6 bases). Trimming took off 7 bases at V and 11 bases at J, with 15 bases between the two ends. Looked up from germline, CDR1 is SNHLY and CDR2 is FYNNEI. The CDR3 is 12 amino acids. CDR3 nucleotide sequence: TGTGCCAGCAACAGGGAGGGGACGACCCAGCATTTT. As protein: CASNREGTTQHF.

Here the CDR3 DNA reads TGTGCCAGCAGCTTAGGAGTAGCGGGACTCGAGCAGTACTTC. Encoded protein: CASSLGVAGLEQYF. The chain carries TRBV7-2 and TRBJ2-7; 8 bases map to TRBD2. The CDR3 runs 14 residues. Germline CDR1 SGHTA, CDR2 FQGNSA. V was clipped by 1 base and J by 6 bases; unmatched bases: 5.

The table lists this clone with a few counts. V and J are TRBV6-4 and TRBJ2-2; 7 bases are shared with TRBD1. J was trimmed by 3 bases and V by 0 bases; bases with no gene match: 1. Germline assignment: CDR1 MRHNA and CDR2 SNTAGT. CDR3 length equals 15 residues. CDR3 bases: TGTGCCAGCAGTGACTCAGGGGGCGACACCGGGGAGCTGTTTTTT. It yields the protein CASSDSGGDTGELFF.

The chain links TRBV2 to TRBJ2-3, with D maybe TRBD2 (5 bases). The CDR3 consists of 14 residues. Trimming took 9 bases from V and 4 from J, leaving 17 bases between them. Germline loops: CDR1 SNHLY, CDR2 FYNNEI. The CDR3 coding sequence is TGTGCCAGTGGACTGGCTCGGACCGCAGATACGCAGTATTTT. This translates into CASGLARTADTQYF.